The present T cell receptor (beta chain) was sequenced within a study of T-cell reconstitution after alpha-beta-depleted transplantation in children. There are 13 residues in the CDR3. The ends were cut back, 5 bases at V and 8 bases at J, with 13 bases in the middle. Germline V gene lookup returns CDR1 SGHVS and CDR2 FNYEAQ. At least ten counts were recorded for this clonotype. Unique molecular identifiers were incorporated when the TCRbeta library was constructed. TCRdb reprocessed the PCR reads with MiXCR, giving one entry per CDR3 protein. The data contain some 75,000 distinct CDR3 sequences, around 6.6% of them seen just once; the ten biggest clones take up less than 3%.

The input for sequencing was PBMCs from the stem cell graft donor, taken from the stem cell graft. The TCR sequence derives from a human donor who donated a stem cell graft to a child with acute lymphoblastic leukemia. The chain carries TRBV7-6 and TRBJ1-3, with D unclear. CDR3 amino acids: CASSVNLGDTIYF. The CDR3 DNA follows: TGTGCCAGCAGCGTCAATTTGGGAGACACCATATATTTT.